A selection of T cell receptor beta chains follows, all from one sample in a study of T cells after yellow fever vaccination. TCRdb analysed the 5' RACE reads with MiXCR anew, one entry per CDR3 protein. The sample carries 340,000 or so distinct CDR3 sequences, roughly an eighth recorded once. The sequences come from CD4+ T cells sorted from PBMCs, collected 15 days after the yellow fever booster vaccination. These receptors originate from a man aged 18 to 29 who received the YFV17D yellow fever vaccine. Each CDR3 is given with its conserved first and last residue. Fields, in order: clone size, D gene, V gene, J gene, CDR3 DNA, CDR3 protein. A D gene is named only where the DNA matches it firmly. Rows give clone size only sometimes, using once, few, many, or a class for an expanded clone.

few	TRBD1	TRBV5-1	TRBJ2-3	TGCGCCAGCAGCTCTAGGGACAGGGATACGCAGTATTTT	CASSSRDRDTQYF
few	TRBD2	TRBV7-2	TRBJ2-4	TGTGCCAGCAGCTCGCAGGGCTCGCGGGGGACGGTAGCCAAAAACATTCAGTACTTC	CASSSQGSRGTVAKNIQYF
few	TRBD2	TRBV7-9	TRBJ2-3	TGTGCCAGCAGCCTAGCCGTAGCGGGGGCCGTCATCGATACGCAGTATTTT	CASSLAVAGAVIDTQYF
.	.	TRBV20-1	TRBJ1-5	TGCAGTGCTAGAGAGGGGGGGGCAAATAATCAGCCCCAGCATTTT	CSAREGGANNQPQHF
.	.	TRBV4-2	TRBJ2-5	TGTGCCAGCAGCCAAGTGAATGGGGGTAGCCAAGAGACCCAGTACTTC	CASSQVNGGSQETQYF
few	TRBD1	TRBV29-1	TRBJ1-1	TGCAGCGCGGACAGGGGAACACTCTTT	CSADRGTLF
.	.	TRBV7-2	TRBJ2-5	TGTGCCAGCAGCTCATACGGGGGAATACAAGAGACCCAGTACTTC	CASSSYGGIQETQYF
.	TRBD2	TRBV20-1	TRBJ2-5	TGCAGCCCCCAAGTGGCGGGGGGGGCAGGAGAGACCCAGTACTTC	CSPQVAGGAGETQYF
.	.	TRBV5-1	TRBJ2-5	TGCGCCAGCAGCTTGGAGACCCAGGCAATGACCCAGTACTTC	CASSLETQAMTQYF
.	.	TRBV20-1	TRBJ2-5	TGCAGTGCTAGAGCCACCAGGGAGACCCAGTACTTC	CSARATRETQYF
.	.	TRBV3-1	TRBJ2-6	TGTGCCAGCAGCCTCACTTACGGGGGCCGGACCTCTGGGGCCAACGTCCTGACTTTC	CASSLTYGGRTSGANVLTF
.	TRBD2	TRBV5-6	TRBJ2-3	TGTGCCAGCAGCGGCGGGGGGGCTTCAGATACGCAGTATTTT	CASSGGGASDTQYF
.	.	TRBV19	TRBJ2-5	TGTGCCAGTAAGGTCCGGGGCAGCCAAGAGACCCAGTACTTC	CASKVRGSQETQYF
once	TRBD2	TRBV13	TRBJ2-5	TGTGCCAGCAGCTTAGGGACTAGCGGGGGCGGGAAGACCCAGTACTTC	CASSLGTSGGGKTQYF
.	.	TRBV24-1	TRBJ1-2	TGTGCCACCAGTGATGGACTGAAAGGCACCTTC	CATSDGLKGTF
.	.	TRBV2	TRBJ1-1	TGTGCCAGCAGTGCAACAGGCGGTACTGAAGCTTTCTTT	CASSATGGTEAFF
few	.	TRBV19	TRBJ2-3	TGTGCCAGTAGTATAAGAAAGGGAGATACGCAGTATTTT	CASSIRKGDTQYF
few	.	TRBV7-2	TRBJ1-2	TGTGCCAGCAGCTTAGTTGGATATGGCTACACCTTC	CASSLVGYGYTF
.	.	TRBV4-3	TRBJ2-5	TGCGCCAGCAGCCAAGATGGGGGTCGGGTAGAGACCCAGTACTTC	CASSQDGGRVETQYF
.	TRBD1	TRBV27	TRBJ1-2	TGTGCCAGCAGTGTACCGGGACAGGGGGTTTATGGCTACACCTTC	CASSVPGQGVYGYTF
many	TRBD2	TRBV5-1	TRBJ2-5	TGTGCCAGCAGCTCGGGGGGGGGTGAGACCCAGTACTTC	CASSSGGGETQYF
.	.	TRBV5-6	TRBJ2-6	TGTGCCAGCAGCACCGGACAGCCTTCTGGGGCCAACGTCCTGACTTTC	CASSTGQPSGANVLTF
.	.	TRBV11-2	TRBJ2-3	TGTGCCAGCAGCTCAAGTCGGGAAGGGGGAAGCACAGATACGCAGTATTTT	CASSSSREGGSTDTQYF
many	TRBD1	TRBV20-1	TRBJ1-1	TGCAGTGTACGGGACAGGGTCACTGAAGCTTTCTTT	CSVRDRVTEAFF
.	TRBD1	TRBV6-5	TRBJ1-6	TGTGCCAGCACTCCAGGGGGCCGAAATTCACCCCTCCACTTT	CASTPGGRNSPLHF
many	TRBD1	TRBV5-1	TRBJ2-3	TGCGCCAGCAGCTGGACAGGGGGGGGGACAGATACGCAGTATTTT	CASSWTGGGTDTQYF
.	.	TRBV5-1	TRBJ2-1	TGCGCCAGCAGCGAGGTGGGTTCTTTGGTCAATGAGCAGTTCTTC	CASSEVGSLVNEQFF